This TCR beta chain is from a study of T cells in pancreatic ductal adenocarcinoma. Selected pancreatic ductal adenocarcinoma patients had undergone surgery without neoadjuvant therapy. The CDR3 runs 15 residues. CDR1 and CDR2 from the germline V gene are SGHTA and FQGNSA. After removal of 4 bases from V and 8 bases from J, the junction contained 10 bases not matched to a gene. Study-wide results and limits: Enrichment of CD45RO+ effector over naive T cells in tumors may bias clonality.

TCRdb's copy holds only in-frame clones and misses some; the assay was immunoSEQ multiplex PCR. The table has over 85,000 clones, roughly 95% seen once. For this clone: Antigen unknown.

The sequence derives from a human donor with pancreatic ductal adenocarcinoma. The chain uses TRBV7-2 and TRBJ2-4; 8 nucleotides agree with TRBD2. The sequenced sample consisted of PBMCs. CDR3 protein: CASSSAAGATYIQYF. The CDR3 coding sequence is TGTGCCAGCAGCTCCGCAGCGGGAGCAACGTACATTCAGTACTTC. The full variable domain, with the rest looked up from reference TRBV7-2 and TRBJ2-4, is GAGVSQSPSNKVTEKGKDVELRCDPISGHTALYWYRQSLGQGLEFLIYFQGNSAPDKSGLPSDRFSAERTGGSVSTLTIQRTQQEDSAVYLCASSSAAGATYIQYFGAGTRLSVL.